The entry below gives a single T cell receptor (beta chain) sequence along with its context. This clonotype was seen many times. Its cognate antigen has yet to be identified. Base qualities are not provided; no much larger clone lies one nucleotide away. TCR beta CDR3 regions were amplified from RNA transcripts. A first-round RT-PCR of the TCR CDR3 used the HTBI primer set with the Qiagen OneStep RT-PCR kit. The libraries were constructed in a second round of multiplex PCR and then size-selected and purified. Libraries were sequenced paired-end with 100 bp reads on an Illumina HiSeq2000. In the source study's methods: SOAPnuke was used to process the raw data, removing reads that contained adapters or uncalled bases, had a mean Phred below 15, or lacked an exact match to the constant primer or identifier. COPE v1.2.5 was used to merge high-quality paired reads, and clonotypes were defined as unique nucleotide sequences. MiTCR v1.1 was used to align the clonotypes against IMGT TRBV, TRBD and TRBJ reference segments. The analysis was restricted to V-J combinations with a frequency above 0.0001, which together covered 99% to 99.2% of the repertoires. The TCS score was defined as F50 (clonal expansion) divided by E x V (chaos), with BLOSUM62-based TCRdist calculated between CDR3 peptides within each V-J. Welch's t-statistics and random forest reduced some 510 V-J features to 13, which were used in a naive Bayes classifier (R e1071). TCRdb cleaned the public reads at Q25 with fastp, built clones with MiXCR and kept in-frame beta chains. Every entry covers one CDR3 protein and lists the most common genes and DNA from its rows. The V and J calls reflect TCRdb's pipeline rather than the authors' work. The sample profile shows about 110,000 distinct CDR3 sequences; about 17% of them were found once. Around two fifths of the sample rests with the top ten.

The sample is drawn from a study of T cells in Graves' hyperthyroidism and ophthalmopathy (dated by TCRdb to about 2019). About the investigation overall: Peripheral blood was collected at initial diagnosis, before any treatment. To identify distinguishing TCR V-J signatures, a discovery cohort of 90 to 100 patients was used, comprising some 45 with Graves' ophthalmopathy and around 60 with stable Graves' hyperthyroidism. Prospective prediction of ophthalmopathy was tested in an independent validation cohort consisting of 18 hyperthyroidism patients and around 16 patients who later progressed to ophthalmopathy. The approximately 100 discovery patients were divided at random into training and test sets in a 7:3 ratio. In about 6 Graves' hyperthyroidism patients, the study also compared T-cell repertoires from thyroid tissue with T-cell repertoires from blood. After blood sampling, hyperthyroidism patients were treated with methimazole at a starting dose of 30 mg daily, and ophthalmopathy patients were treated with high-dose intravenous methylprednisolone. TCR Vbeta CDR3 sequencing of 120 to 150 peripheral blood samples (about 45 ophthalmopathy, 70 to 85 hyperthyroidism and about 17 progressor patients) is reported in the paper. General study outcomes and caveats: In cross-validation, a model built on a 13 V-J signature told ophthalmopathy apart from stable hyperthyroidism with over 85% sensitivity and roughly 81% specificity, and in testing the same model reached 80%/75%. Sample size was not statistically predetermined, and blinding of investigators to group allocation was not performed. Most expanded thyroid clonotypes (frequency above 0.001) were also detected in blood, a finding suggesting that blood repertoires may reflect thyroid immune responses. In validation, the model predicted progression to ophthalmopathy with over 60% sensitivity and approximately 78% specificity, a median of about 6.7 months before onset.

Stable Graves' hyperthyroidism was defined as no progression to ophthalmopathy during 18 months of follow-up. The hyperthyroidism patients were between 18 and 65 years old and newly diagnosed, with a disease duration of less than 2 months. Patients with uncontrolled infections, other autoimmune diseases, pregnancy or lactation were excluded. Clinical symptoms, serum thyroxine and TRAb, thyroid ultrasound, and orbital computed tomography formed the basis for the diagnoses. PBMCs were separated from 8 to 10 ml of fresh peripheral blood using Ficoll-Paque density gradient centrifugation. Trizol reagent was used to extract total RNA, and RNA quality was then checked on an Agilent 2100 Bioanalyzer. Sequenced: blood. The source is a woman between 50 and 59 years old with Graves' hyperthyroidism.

The CDR3 region: CASSLGGVFETQYF. The base sequence is TGCGCCAGCAGCCTGGGCGGGGTGTTCGAGACCCAGTACTTC. Rearrangement joined TRBV5-1 to TRBJ2-5, with a weak D call of TRBD2 (6 bases match). Taken from the germline V gene, the CDR1 and CDR2 loops are SGHRS and YFSETQ. Its CDR3 holds 14 amino acids, cysteine through phenylalanine. Only the CDR3 DNA is retained, 42 bases long and in frame from the first base. The germline ends are 15 bases apart after V is trimmed by 4 bases and J by 5 bases.